The entry below describes one T cell receptor beta chain. What it recognizes is unknown. This entry is derived from a study of long-term antiretroviral therapy in people with HIV. Study findings and constraints: Compared with controls, HIV repertoires showed narrower CDR3 length ranges. Clonal expansions arising prior to ART prevailed in the repertoire at every time point.

It was version v3.0 of the immunoSEQ assay that was run at survey level. The repertoire was sequenced with immunoSEQ multiplex PCR; TCRdb's copy has only in-frame clones and lacks some. There are roughly 7,100 clones in the sample; approximately 70% occur only once, and about 30% lies in the top ten. This CDR3 spans 15 amino acids. The germline gives CDR1 SNHLY, CDR2 FYNNEI. Trimming stripped 7 bases from V and 1 base from J, with 15 bases between. J is TRBJ2-3 and V is TRBV2; possibly TRBD2 for D (6 bases). The TCR sequence derives from a man between 40 and 49 years old with HIV. The sequencing here drew on unsorted PBMCs, taken 0.2 years after starting antiretroviral therapy. DNA for the CDR3: TGTGCCAGCAAAGTCGGCGGGGTGCGCACAGATACGCAGTATTTT. This sequence encodes CASKVGGVRTDTQYF. Together with reference TRBV2 and TRBJ2-3, the CDR3 gives the full variable domain: EPEVTQTPSHQVTQMGQEVILRCVPISNHLYFYWYRQILGQKVEFLVSFYNNEISEKSEIFDDQFSVERPDGSNFTLKIRSTKLEDSAMYFCASKVGGVRTDTQYFGPGTRLTVL.